The subject of this entry is one T cell receptor beta chain. Its cognate antigen is unknown. This sample is drawn from a study of shared clonotypes between healthy human individuals. Study results and limitations: Naive CD4 clonotypes overlapped across a handful of donors at about 5.3%.

Every donor was a Caucasian adult from Nashville, Tennessee. V trimming: 4 bases; J trimming: 5 bases; junction bases outside the gene matches: 10. Per the germline V gene, CDR1 is SGHVS and CDR2 is FQNEAQ. The CDR3 has 17 amino acids. Some clones are missing from TCRdb's copy, which holds only in-frame ones; the method was immunoSEQ multiplex PCR. This sample has some 2.4 million clones; roughly 93% occur once, and the top ten carry about 0.38%. The clonotype was recovered from a man aged 18-30 years in good health. Some clones in this sample may be carry-over from other donors' samples. Material for sequencing was naive CD4+ T cells from PBMCs. Subset here: CD45RA+ positively selected. The V gene is TRBV7-8, the J gene TRBJ2-1; TRBD2 matches 11 bases. The CDR3, as DNA: TGTGCCAGCAGCTACCTACCCGGACTAGCGGGTAACAATGAGCAGTTCTTC. This codes for CASSYLPGLAGNNEQFF.